The rows below give T cell receptor beta chains drawn from one sample of a study of T cell repertoires in cytomegalovirus infection. Their antigen targets remain unknown. TCRdb reanalysed the reads using MiXCR and keeps one entry per CDR3 protein. Counted here are 110,000 or so distinct CDR3 sequences, under 35% occurring once; the ten biggest clones make up around two fifths. The specimen was CD8+ T cells from cultured PBMCs, collected from culture after CMV antigen stimulation. The receptors here all came from a human donor in good health (CMV status not recorded). Some clones in this sample may be carry-over from other donors' samples. CDR3s include the opening cysteine and the closing phenylalanine or tryptophan. The D gene is left open where the match is weak. Expanded clones are given a class, and other clones once, few, many or no size at all.

j_gene | abundance | d_gene | v_gene | CDR3nt | CDR3aa
TRBJ1-5 | many | . | TRBV19 | TGTGCCAGTAGTATTCGCAGGGGCCCCAATCAGCCCCAGCATTTT | CASSIRRGPNQPQHF
TRBJ1-5 | . | . | TRBV2 | TGTGCCAGCACGGAAGAGGCGGGATATCAGCCCCAGCATTTT | CASTEEAGYQPQHF
TRBJ2-4 | many | TRBD1 | TRBV7-8 | TGTGCCAGCAGCCGGGAGGGGACAGGGGCTGCCAAAAACATTCAGTACTTC | CASSREGTGAAKNIQYF
TRBJ2-5 | . | TRBD2 | TRBV20-1 | TGCAGCGCACCGGGACTAGTATATCAAGAGACCCAGTACTTC | CSAPGLVYQETQYF
TRBJ1-5 | few | . | TRBV4-2 | TGTGCCAGCAGCCAAGAGCAATATAGCAATCAGCCCCAGCATTTT | CASSQEQYSNQPQHF
TRBJ1-4 | many | . | TRBV27 | TGTGCCAGCAGTTTTTCGGGGACGAATGAAAAACTGTTTTTT | CASSFSGTNEKLFF
TRBJ2-2 | few | TRBD1 | TRBV4-1 | TGCGCCAGCAGCCGAGAGGGATCCGGGACAGGGTTTGACACCGGGGAGCTGTTTTTT | CASSREGSGTGFDTGELFF
TRBJ2-1 | . | . | TRBV27 | TGTGCCAGCAGTTTGTCGAATTACAATGAGCAGTTCTTC | CASSLSNYNEQFF
TRBJ2-1 | . | . | TRBV7-2 | TGTGCCAGCAGTACAGGGGGGGCAACCCTCTACAATGAGCAGTTCTTC | CASSTGGATLYNEQFF
TRBJ1-5 | once | . | TRBV12-3/TRBV12-4 | TGTGCCAGCACTCCCCACGGGGAGAGCAATCAGCCCCAGCATTTT | CASTPHGESNQPQHF
TRBJ1-5 | many | . | TRBV7-2 | TGTGCCAGCAGCTCCGGGGGGGGAGCTGACAATCAGCCCCAGCATTTT | CASSSGGGADNQPQHF